These 13 T cell receptor beta chains share one sample of origin, sequenced in a study of blood T cells in healthy people across ages. A second roughly 6 to 11 cycle PCR used barcoded and J-beta primers. TCRdb recomputed calls from the 5' RACE reads with MiXCR, one row per CDR3 protein. The repertoire holds around 2 million distinct CDR3 sequences, with roughly two fifths as singletons. The sample taken for sequencing was blood. The receptors were gathered from a human donor in good health.

This clonotype appeared a single time. This chain uses TRBV9 with TRBJ1-2; D remains ambiguous. The CDR3 is 15 residues long. CDR1 and CDR2 from the germline V gene are SGDLS and YYNGEE. The V gene lost 0 bases and the J gene lost 1 base, with 10 bases spanning the gap. CDR3 nucleotides: TGTGCCAGCAGCGTAGAAGCTGGGGTTAACTATGGCTACACCTTC. It translates to CASSVEAGVNYGYTF.

This sequence joins TRBV7-9 and TRBJ2-5, with D tentatively TRBD1 or TRBD2 (7 bases each). V dropped 7 bases and J dropped 1 base, with 22 bases sitting between them. CDR3 length equals 17 residues. Germline lookup yields CDR1 SEHNR and CDR2 FQNEAQ (reference sequence). The CDR3 nucleotides read TGTGCCAGCAACCCCGGGACAGCTGCTAGCGGCCAAGAGACCCAGTACTTC. It translates to CASNPGTAASGQETQYF.

This clonotype was detected a few times. The V and J genes are TRBV29-1 and TRBJ2-7; D may match TRBD1 or TRBD2 (5 bases each). The germline gives CDR1 SQVTM, CDR2 ANQGSEA. V was trimmed by 6 bases and J by 2 bases, leaving 14 bases between them. The CDR3 is 13 amino acids. The CDR3 sequence is CSVERDGPYEQYF. The DNA of the CDR3 is TGCAGCGTGGAGAGGGACGGCCCCTACGAGCAGTACTTC.

V usage is TRBV7-3 and J usage is TRBJ2-1; 7 bases map to TRBD2. Germline assignment: CDR1 SGHTA and CDR2 FQGTGA. CDR3 length: 15 amino acids. Unmatched junction bases numbered 11, after V lost 7 bases and J lost 5 bases. The CDR3 protein is CASTQGPSGDNEQFF. CDR3 coding DNA: TGTGCCAGCACCCAAGGTCCTAGCGGAGACAATGAGCAGTTCTTC.

The chain is built from TRBV6-2 or TRBV6-3 and TRBJ2-5; D is unresolved. Germline values: CDR1 MNHEY, CDR2 SVGEGT. Trimming stripped 4 bases from V and 5 bases from J, with 11 bases between. This CDR3 is built from 13 residues. The CDR3 DNA is TGTGCCAGCAGTTTTCGGGCCGTGGAGACCCAGTACTTC. Its translation: CASSFRAVETQYF.

The CDR3 DNA reads as TGCAGTGCTAGAGACCCCGGCGGGGTGGACAATGAGCAGTTCTTC. It codes for CSARDPGGVDNEQFF. The V call is TRBV20-1, the J call TRBJ2-1, with a weak D call TRBD2 (6 bases). V shed 0 bases and J shed 5 bases, with 14 bases lying between them. The CDR3 extends over 15 amino acids. Per germline, CDR1 DFQATT and CDR2 SNEGSKA (reference sequence).

The chain is built from TRBV7-9 and TRBJ2-3; D possibly corresponds to TRBD2 (5 bases). V shed 5 bases and J shed 0 bases, with 12 bases lying between them. Looked up from germline, CDR1 is SEHNR and CDR2 is FQNEAQ (reference sequence). The CDR3 loop spans 15 amino acids. CDR3 nucleotides: TGTGCCAGCAGCCCTATAGCGTACAGCACAGATACGCAGTATTTT. It encodes CASSPIAYSTDTQYF.

As regards this clonotype: One end of the junction varies from germline; a read error may be responsible. V is TRBV3-1 and J is TRBJ2-7; TRBD1 matches 7 bases. CDR1 and CDR2 (germline): LGHDT, YNNKEL (reference sequence). The CDR3 contains 13 residues. DNA of the CDR3: TGTGCCGGCAGCCGACAGGGATCCTACGAGCAGTACTTC. Protein product: CAGSRQGSYEQYF.

This clonotype occurred once. A junction end diverges from the germline sequence, so it may reflect a read error. This chain connects TRBV6-1 to TRBJ1-2; D possibly corresponds to TRBD1 (6 bases). This CDR3 contains 17 residues. Germline V lookup: CDR1 MNHNS, CDR2 SASEGT. The CDR3 coding sequence is TGTACCAGCAGCCATGCTTACCGGGACATTTTTTCCTATGGCTACACCTTC. Translation: CTSSHAYRDIFSYGYTF.

The chain carries TRBV28 and TRBJ2-1; D is possibly TRBD2 (5 bases). V lost 2 bases, J lost 5 bases, and 13 bases lay in between. CDR1 and CDR2 (germline): MDHEN, SYDVKM. The CDR3 runs to 15 residues. CDR3 amino acids: CASSLIPGLDNEQFF. The CDR3 nucleotides are TGTGCCAGCAGTTTAATTCCAGGACTGGACAATGAGCAGTTCTTC. The variable domain in full, completed from reference TRBV28 and TRBJ2-1, reads DVKVTQSSRYLVKRTGEKVFLECVQDMDHENMFWYRQDPGLGLRLIYFSYDVKMKEKGDIPEGYSVSREKKERFSLILESASTNQTSMYLCASSLIPGLDNEQFFGPGTRLTVL.

The CDR3 is CASSSHSGREANEQFF. The CDR3 nucleotides are TGTGCCAGCAGTTCCCACAGCGGGAGAGAGGCCAATGAGCAGTTCTTC. The rearrangement uses TRBV28 and TRBJ2-1; 8 nucleotides line up with TRBD2. The J segment lost 6 bases and the V segment lost 4 bases, leaving 11 bases of the junction unmatched. The CDR3 runs to 16 residues. Germline V gene sequence: CDR1 MDHEN, CDR2 SYDVKM. Full variable domain (outside the CDR3, taken from reference TRBV28 and TRBJ2-1): DVKVTQSSRYLVKRTGEKVFLECVQDMDHENMFWYRQDPGLGLRLIYFSYDVKMKEKGDIPEGYSVSREKKERFSLILESASTNQTSMYLCASSSHSGREANEQFFGPGTRLTVL.

This clonotype was seen more than once but under ten times. The rearrangement links TRBV21-1 to TRBJ1-4; TRBD1 was called by the table and not checked on the DNA. TRBV21-1 is listed as a pseudogene. There are 19 residues in the CDR3. CDR3 sequence (DNA): TGTGCCAGCAGCAAAGACGGGACAGGGTGTCCCAATACTAATGAAAAACTGTTTTTT. Its translation: CASSKDGTGCPNTNEKLFF.

This CDR3 is CASSQNVGQGITDTQYF. CDR3 DNA sequence: TGCGCCAGCAGCCAAAACGTGGGACAGGGGATAACAGATACGCAGTATTTT. This chain joins TRBV4-3 and TRBJ2-3; 10 bases agree with TRBD1. This CDR3 contains 17 residues. Germline CDR1 reads LGHNA; CDR2 reads YSLEER. V lost 2 bases, J lost 3 bases, and 8 bases stayed unmatched.